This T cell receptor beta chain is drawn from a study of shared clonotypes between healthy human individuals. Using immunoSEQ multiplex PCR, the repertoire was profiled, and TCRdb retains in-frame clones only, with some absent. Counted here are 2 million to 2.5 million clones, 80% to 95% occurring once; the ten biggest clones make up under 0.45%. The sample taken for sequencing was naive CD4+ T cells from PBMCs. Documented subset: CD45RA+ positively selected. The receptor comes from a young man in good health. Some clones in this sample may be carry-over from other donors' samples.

The CDR3 spells CSAGLNEKLFF. Here the CDR3 DNA reads TGCAGCGCCGGGCTCAATGAAAAACTGTTTTTT. The J gene is TRBJ1-4, the V gene TRBV29-1, with unresolved D. Germline CDR1 and CDR2: SQVTM and ANQGSEA. This CDR3 is built from 11 residues. Trimming took off 7 bases at V and 5 bases at J, with 8 bases between the two ends.